This entry describes one TCR beta chain. These data are taken from a study of blood T cell repertoires in COVID-19. Study-wide context: COVID-19 samples collected from the United States, Italy and Spain covered acute and convalescent phases.

Authors' data handling: Amplifying reference gene primers gave estimates of nucleated cell counts. Measured with immunoSEQ multiplex PCR; TCRdb has only the in-frame clones, and not every one. V, J and clone size derive from that table, while D and trimming were established from the DNA sequence. The sample contains around 74,000 clones, around nine tenths of which appear only once. Material: peripheral blood. The TCR was taken from a man between 50 and 59 years old with active COVID-19.

This CDR3 is CSGIDRAEKLFF. CDR3 coding DNA: TGCAGCGGAATCGACAGGGCGGAAAAACTGTTTTTT. J is TRBJ1-4 and V is TRBV29-1, with 7 bases matching TRBD1. The germline CDR1 and CDR2 sequences are SQVTM and ANQGSEA. The CDR3 totals 12 residues. The junction had 7 bases not matched to a gene; V was cut back by 7 bases and J by 8 bases.